Presented here are 2 T cell receptor beta chains from one specimen sequenced in a study of vaccination and CD4 T cells after COVID-19. Treatment noted: roughly 10-day PBMC culture with coronavirus spike peptide pools or control peptides (ViraFEST assay). These receptors' targets are unknown. Oncomine TCR Beta short-read sequencing was applied to DNA from cultured CD4+ T cells. TCRdb analysed the PCR reads with MiXCR anew, one entry per CDR3 protein. The data contain 12,000 or so distinct CDR3 sequences, 22% of them singletons. This specimen consisted of CD4+ T cells from blood, cultured in vitro, obtained after SARS-CoV-2 vaccination. These receptors were taken from a human donor who had recovered from COVID-19.

CDR3 coding DNA: TGTGCCAGCAGTCTGGACCCGACAGAGTCAGATACGCAGTATTTT. Amino acids: CASSLDPTESDTQYF. The J gene is TRBJ2-3, the V gene TRBV6-1; TRBD1 might be the D (5 bases). The CDR3 totals 15 residues. V lost 5 bases to trimming and J lost 4 bases, with 16 bases between them. The germline gives CDR1 MNHNS, CDR2 SASEGT.

The chain has TRBV20-1 and TRBJ1-2; D is undetermined. Between the trimmed V and J ends, which lost 6 bases and 4 bases, there was a span of 18 bases. CDR3 length equals 14 residues. The V gene's germline CDR1 is DFQATT and CDR2 SNEGSKA (reference sequence). CDR3 region: CSASRALGSYGYTF. The CDR3 nucleotides read TGCAGTGCCTCTCGGGCTCTAGGGAGCTATGGCTACACCTTC.